This T cell receptor beta chain derives from a study of cytomegalovirus exposure and HLA in healthy donors. Study-level information: Roughly 85 million unique TCRs from HLA-typed donors were held in an early release of data.

Not recorded for this donor was the CMV serostatus. Regarding this clone: The antigen remains undetermined.

The length of the CDR3 is 13 residues. Trimming removed 6 bases at V and 4 bases at J, with 15 bases between. Germline V gene data show CDR1 as SQVTM and CDR2 as ANQGSEA. Primers included in the PCR were 60 Vbeta and 13 Jbeta primers. Produced via immunoSEQ multiplex PCR; TCRdb's table is partial and in-frame only. The table has over 100,000 clones, 63% seen once; the top ten hold about 4.4%. Findings of the study overall: The authors confirmed in vitro that a few CMV-associated chains were specific for CMV antigens. The authors later linked a missense DCLRE1C variant to TCR beta V- and J-gene trimming.

This receptor was identified in a human donor in good health. The chain has TRBV29-1 and TRBJ1-2, with D possibly matching TRBD1 (5 bases). Sequencing used PBMCs. In DNA form, the CDR3 reads TGCAGCGTGGCGGCGGGGGTTGGCTATGGCTACACCTTC. It translates to CSVAAGVGYGYTF.